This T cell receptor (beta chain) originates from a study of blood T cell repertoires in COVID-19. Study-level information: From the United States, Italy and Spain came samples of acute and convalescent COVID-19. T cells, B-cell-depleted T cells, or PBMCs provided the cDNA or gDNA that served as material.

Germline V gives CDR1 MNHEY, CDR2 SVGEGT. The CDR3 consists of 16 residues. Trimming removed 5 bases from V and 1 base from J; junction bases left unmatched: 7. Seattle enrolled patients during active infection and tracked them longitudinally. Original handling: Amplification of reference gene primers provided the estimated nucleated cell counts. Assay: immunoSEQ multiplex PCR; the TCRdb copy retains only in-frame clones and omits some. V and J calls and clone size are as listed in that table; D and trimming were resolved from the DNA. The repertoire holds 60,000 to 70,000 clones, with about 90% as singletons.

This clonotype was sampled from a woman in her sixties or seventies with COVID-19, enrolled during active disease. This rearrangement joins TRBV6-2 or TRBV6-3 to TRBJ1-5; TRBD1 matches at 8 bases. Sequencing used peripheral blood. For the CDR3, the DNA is TGTGCCAGCAGTGACAGGGGCAGGAGAAGCAATCAGCCCCAGCATTTT. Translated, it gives CASSDRGRRSNQPQHF.